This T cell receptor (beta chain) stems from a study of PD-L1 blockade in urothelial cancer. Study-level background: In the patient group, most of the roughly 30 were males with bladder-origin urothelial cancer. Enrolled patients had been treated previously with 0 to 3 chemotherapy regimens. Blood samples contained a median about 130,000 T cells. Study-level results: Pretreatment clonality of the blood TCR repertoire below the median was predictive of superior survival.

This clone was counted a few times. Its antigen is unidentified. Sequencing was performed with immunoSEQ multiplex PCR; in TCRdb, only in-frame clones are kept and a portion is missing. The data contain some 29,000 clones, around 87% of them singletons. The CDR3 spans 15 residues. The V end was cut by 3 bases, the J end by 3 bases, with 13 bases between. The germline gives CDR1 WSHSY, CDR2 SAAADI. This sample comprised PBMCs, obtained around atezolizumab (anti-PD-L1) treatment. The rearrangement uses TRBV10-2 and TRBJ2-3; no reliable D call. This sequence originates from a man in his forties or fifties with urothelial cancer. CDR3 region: CASSEYRVGTDTQYF. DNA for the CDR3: TGCGCCAGCAGTGAATATCGGGTCGGTACAGATACGCAGTATTTT.